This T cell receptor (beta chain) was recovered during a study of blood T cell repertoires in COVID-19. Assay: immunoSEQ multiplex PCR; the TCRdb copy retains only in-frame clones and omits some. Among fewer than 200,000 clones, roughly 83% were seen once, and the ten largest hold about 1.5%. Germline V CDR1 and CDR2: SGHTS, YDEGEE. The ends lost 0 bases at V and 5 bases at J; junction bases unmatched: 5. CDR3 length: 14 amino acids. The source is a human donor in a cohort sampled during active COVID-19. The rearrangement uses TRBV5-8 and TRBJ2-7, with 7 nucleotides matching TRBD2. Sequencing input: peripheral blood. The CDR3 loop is CASSLERGGNEQYF. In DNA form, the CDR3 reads TGTGCCAGCAGCTTGGAGCGGGGTGGGAACGAGCAGTACTTC. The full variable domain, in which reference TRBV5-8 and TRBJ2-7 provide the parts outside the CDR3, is EAGVTQSPTHLIKTRGQQATLRCSPISGHTSVYWYQQALGLGLQFLLWYDEGEERNRGNFPPRFSGRQFPNYSSELNVNALELEDSALYLCASSLERGGNEQYFGPGTRLTVT.